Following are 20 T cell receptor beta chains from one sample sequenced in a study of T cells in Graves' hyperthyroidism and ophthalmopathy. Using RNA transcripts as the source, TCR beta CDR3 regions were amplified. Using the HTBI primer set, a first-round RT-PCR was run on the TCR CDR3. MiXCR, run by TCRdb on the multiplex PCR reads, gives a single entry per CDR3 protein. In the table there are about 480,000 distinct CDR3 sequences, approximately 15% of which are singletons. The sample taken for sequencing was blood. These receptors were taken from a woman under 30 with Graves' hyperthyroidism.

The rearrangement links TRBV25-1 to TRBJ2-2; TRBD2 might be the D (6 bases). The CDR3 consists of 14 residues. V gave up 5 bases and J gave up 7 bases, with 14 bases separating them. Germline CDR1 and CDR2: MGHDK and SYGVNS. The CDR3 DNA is TGTGCCAGCAGTCTACAGTGGGGAGGCGGGGAGCTGTTTTTT. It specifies CASSLQWGGGELFF.

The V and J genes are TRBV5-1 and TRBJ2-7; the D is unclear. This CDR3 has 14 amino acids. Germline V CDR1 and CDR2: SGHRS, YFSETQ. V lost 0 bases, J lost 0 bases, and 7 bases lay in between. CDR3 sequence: CASSLESSSYEQYV. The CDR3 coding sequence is TGCGCCAGCAGCTTGGAGTCGAGCTCCTACGAGCAGTACGTC.

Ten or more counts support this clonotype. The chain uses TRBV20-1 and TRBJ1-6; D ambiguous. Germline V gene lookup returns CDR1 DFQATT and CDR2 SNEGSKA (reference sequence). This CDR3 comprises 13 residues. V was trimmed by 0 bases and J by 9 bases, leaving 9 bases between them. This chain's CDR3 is CSARDDRSSPLHF. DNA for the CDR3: TGCAGTGCTAGAGACGACCGGAGTTCACCCCTCCACTTT.

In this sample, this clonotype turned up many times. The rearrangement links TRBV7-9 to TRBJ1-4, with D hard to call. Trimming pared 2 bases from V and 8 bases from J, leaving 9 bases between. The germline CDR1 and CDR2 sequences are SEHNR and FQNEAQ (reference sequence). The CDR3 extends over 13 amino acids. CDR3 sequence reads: CASSLRGNEKLFF. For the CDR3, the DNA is TGTGCCAGCAGCTTAAGAGGGAACGAAAAACTGTTTTTT.

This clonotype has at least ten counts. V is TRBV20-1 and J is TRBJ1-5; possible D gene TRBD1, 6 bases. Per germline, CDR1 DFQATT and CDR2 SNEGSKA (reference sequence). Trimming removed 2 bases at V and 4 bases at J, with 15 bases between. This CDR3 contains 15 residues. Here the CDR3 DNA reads TGCAGTGCTAGAAACAGGGCGAAATCTAATCAGCCCCAGCATTTT. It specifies CSARNRAKSNQPQHF.

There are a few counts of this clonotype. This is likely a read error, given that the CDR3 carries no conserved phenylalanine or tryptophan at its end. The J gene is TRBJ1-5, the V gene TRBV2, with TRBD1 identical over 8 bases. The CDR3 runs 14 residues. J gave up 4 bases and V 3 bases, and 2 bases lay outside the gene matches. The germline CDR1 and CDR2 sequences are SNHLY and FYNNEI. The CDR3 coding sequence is TGTGCCAGCAGTGAGCAGGGGGCGAATCAGCCCCAGCATCTT. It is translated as CASSEQGANQPQHL.

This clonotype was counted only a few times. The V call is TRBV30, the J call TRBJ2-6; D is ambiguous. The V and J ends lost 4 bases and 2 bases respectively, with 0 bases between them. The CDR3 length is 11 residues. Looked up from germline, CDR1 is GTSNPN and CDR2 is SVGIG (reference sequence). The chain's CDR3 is CAWTGANVLTF. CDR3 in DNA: TGTGCCTGGACTGGGGCCAACGTCCTGACTTTC. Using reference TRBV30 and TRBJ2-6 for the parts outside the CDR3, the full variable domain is SQTIHQWPATLVQPVGSPLSLECTVEGTSNPNLYWYRQAAGRGLQLLFYSVGIGQISSEVPQNLSASRPQDRQFILSSKKLLLSDSGFYLCAWTGANVLTFGAGSRLTVL.

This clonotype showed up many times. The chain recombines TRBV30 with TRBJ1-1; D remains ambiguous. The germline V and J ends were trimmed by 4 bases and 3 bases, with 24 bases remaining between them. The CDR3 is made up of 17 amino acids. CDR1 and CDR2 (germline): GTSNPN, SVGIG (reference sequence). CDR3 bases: TGTGCCTGGAACCCTCGCATGGGTTTGGCCCGACACACTGAAGCTTTCTTT. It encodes CAWNPRMGLARHTEAFF.

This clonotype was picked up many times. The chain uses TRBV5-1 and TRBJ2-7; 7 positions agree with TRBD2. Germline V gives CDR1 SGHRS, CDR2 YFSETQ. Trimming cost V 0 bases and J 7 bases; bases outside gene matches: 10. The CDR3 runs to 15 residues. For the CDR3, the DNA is TGCGCCAGCAGCTTGGGGTCCCTCACTAGCGAAGAGCAGTACGTC. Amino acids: CASSLGSLTSEEQYV.

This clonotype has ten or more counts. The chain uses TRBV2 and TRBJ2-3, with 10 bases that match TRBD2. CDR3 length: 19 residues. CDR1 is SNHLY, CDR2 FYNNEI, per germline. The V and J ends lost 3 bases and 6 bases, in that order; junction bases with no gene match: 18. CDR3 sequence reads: CASSDWASGSLTFEDTQYF. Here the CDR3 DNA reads TGTGCCAGCAGTGATTGGGCTAGCGGGAGCTTGACTTTCGAGGATACGCAGTATTTT. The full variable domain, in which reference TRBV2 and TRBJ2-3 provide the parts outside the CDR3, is EPEVTQTPSHQVTQMGQEVILRCVPISNHLYFYWYRQILGQKVEFLVSFYNNEISEKSEIFDDQFSVERPDGSNFTLKIRSTKLEDSAMYFCASSDWASGSLTFEDTQYFGPGTRLTVL.

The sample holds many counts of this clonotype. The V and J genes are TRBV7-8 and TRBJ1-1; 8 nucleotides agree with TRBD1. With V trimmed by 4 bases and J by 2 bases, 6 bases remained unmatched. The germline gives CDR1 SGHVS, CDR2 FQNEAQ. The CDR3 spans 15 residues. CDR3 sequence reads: CASSSTGQANTEAFF. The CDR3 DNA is TGTGCCAGCAGCTCAACGGGACAGGCTAACACTGAAGCTTTCTTT.

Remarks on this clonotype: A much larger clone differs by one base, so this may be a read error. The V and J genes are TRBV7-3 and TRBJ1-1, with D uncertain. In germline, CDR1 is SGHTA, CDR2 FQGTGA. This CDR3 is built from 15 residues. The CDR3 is CTSSVDLGSGTEAFF. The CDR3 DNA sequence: TGTACCAGCAGCGTAGACTTGGGGTCGGGCACTGAAGCTTTCTTT.

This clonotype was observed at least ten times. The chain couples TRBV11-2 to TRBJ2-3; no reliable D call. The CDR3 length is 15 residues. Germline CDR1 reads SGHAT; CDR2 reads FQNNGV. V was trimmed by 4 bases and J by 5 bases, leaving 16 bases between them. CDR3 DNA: TGTGCCAGCAGCTCAGAGGACGAGTTGGTAGATACGCAGTATTTT. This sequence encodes CASSSEDELVDTQYF.

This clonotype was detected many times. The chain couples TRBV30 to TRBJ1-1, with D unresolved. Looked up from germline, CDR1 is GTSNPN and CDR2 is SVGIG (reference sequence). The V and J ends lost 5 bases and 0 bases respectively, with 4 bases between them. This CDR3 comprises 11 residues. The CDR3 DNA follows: TGTGCCTGGGGGGTGAACACTGAAGCTTTCTTT. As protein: CAWGVNTEAFF.

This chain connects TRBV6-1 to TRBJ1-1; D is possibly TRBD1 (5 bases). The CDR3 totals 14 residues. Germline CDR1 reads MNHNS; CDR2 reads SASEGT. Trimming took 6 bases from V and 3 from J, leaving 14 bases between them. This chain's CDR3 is CASRRWGQDTEAFF. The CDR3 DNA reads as TGTGCCAGCAGGCGGTGGGGCCAGGACACTGAAGCTTTCTTT.

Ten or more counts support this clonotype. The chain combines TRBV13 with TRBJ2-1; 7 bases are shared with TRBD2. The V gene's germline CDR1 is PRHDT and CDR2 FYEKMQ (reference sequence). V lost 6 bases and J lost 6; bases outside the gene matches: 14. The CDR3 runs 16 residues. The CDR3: CASRPWARGFANEQFF. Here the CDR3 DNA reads TGTGCCAGCAGGCCCTGGGCGCGGGGGTTCGCCAATGAGCAGTTCTTC.

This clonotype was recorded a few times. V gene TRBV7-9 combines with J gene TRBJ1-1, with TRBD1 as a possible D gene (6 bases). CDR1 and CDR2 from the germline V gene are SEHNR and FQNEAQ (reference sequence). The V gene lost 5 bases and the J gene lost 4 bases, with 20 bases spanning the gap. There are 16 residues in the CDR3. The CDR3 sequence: CASSPNRQAVGTEAFF. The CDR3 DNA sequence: TGTGCCAGCAGCCCCAACAGACAGGCCGTGGGCACTGAAGCTTTCTTT.

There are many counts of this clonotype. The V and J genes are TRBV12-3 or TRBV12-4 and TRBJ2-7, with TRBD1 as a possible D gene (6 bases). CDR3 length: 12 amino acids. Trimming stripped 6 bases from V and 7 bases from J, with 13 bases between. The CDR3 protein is CASSPTGLEQYV. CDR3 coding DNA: TGTGCCAGCAGCCCTACAGGGTTAGAGCAGTACGTC.

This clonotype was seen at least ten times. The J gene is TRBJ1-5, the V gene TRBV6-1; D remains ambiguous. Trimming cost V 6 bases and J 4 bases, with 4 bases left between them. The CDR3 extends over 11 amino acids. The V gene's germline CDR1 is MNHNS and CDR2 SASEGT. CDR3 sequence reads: CASSQNQPQHF. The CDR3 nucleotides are TGTGCCAGCAGCCAAAATCAGCCCCAGCATTTT.

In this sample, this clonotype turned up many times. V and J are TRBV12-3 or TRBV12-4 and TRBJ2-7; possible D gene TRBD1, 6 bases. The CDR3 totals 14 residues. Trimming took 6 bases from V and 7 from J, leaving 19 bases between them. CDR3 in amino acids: CASSSTGYLGEQYV. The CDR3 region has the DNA TGTGCCAGCAGCTCGACAGGTTACCTCGGGGAGCAGTACGTC.